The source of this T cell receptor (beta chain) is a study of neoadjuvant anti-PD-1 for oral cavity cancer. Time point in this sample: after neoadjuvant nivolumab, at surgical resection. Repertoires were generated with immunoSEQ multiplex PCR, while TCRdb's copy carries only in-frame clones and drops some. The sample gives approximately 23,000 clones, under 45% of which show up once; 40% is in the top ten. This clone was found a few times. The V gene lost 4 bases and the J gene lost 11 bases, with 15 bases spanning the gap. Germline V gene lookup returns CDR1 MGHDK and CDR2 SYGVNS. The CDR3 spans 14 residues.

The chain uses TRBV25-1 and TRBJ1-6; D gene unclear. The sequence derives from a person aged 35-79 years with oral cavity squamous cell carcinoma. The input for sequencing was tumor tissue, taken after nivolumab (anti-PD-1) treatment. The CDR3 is CASSGSYGRAPLHF. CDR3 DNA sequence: TGTGCCAGCAGTGGATCCTATGGACGCGCACCCCTCCACTTT.